A single sample is the source of the 23 T cell receptor beta chains below, sequenced in a study of shared clonotypes between healthy human individuals. Sequenced by immunoSEQ multiplex PCR; TCRdb stores in-frame clones only, minus some. The table includes about 470,000 clones, roughly 83% detected once. The specimen was PBMCs. These receptors were collected from a woman aged 40 to 50 in good health. Some clones in this sample may be carry-over from other donors' samples.

J is TRBJ1-5 and V is TRBV30, with D unresolved. Trimming took off 0 bases at V and 8 bases at J, with 14 bases between the two ends. The CDR3 contains 14 residues. Germline assignment: CDR1 GTSNPN and CDR2 SVGIG (reference sequence). The CDR3 sequence is CAWSVIGFLKPQHF. In DNA form, the CDR3 reads TGTGCCTGGAGTGTTATCGGCTTCCTCAAGCCCCAGCATTTT.

This chain links TRBV15 with TRBJ2-3, with 7 positions matching TRBD2. V lost 0 bases, J lost 4 bases, and 13 bases stayed unmatched. Germline V gene lookup returns CDR1 LNHNV and CDR2 YYDKDF (reference sequence). CDR3 length equals 18 residues. Here the CDR3 DNA reads TGTGCCACCAGCAGAGATCTCCCAGGACTAGGCGTGGCAGATACGCAGTATTTT. As protein: CATSRDLPGLGVADTQYF.

V is TRBV6-1 and J is TRBJ1-3, with 8 bases lining up with TRBD1. Trimming removed 6 bases from V and 3 bases from J; junction bases left unmatched: 13. The CDR3 length is 17 residues. Germline V lookup: CDR1 MNHNS, CDR2 SASEGT. CDR3 sequence (DNA): TGTGCCAGCAGCGAACAACCTACAGGGGGAGGTGGAAACACCATATATTTT. Encoded protein: CASSEQPTGGGGNTIYF.

The gene calls are TRBV5-1 and TRBJ1-1; possible D gene TRBD1, 6 bases. Per the germline V gene, CDR1 is SGHRS and CDR2 is YFSETQ. The CDR3 length is 14 residues. Trimming took off 4 bases at V and 0 bases at J, with 10 bases between the two ends. CDR3 residues: CASSVGQMNTEAFF. The CDR3 DNA reads as TGCGCCAGCAGCGTAGGACAGATGAACACTGAAGCTTTCTTT.

The CDR3 nucleotides are TGTGCCAGCAGCTTCCCGGGTGGGACCCCTTCCGGCTACACCTTC. It encodes CASSFPGGTPSGYTF. The chain couples TRBV9 to TRBJ1-2; weak D call: TRBD1 (5 bases). This CDR3 is built from 15 residues. CDR1 and CDR2 (germline): SGDLS, YYNGEE. Trimming removed 4 bases from V and 8 bases from J, with 21 bases in between.

The CDR3 bases are TGTGCCAGCAGCTTAAGCGCTAAGCGGGAGAGAGATACGCAGTATTTT. It yields the protein CASSLSAKRERDTQYF. The V call is TRBV7-3, the J call TRBJ2-3; 8 bases agree with TRBD2. There are 16 residues in the CDR3. J lost 5 bases, V lost 1 base, and 8 bases had no gene match. Germline V gene data show CDR1 as SGHTA and CDR2 as FQGTGA.

The rearrangement uses TRBV7-3 and TRBJ1-5, with 7 positions matching TRBD1. Germline V gives CDR1 SGHTA, CDR2 FQGTGA. After removal of 5 bases from V and 1 base from J, the junction contained 5 bases not matched to a gene. The CDR3 extends over 15 amino acids. The chain's CDR3 is CASSLRGQSNQPQHF. DNA for the CDR3: TGTGCCAGCAGCCTGAGGGGACAGAGCAATCAGCCCCAGCATTTT.

This chain uses TRBV5-1 with TRBJ2-3, with D unclear. The CDR3 has 14 amino acids. Trimming cost V 3 bases and J 2 bases, with 10 bases left between them. Germline values: CDR1 SGHRS, CDR2 YFSETQ. The DNA of the CDR3 is TGCGCCAGCAGCTACGGGTCTTACACAGATACGCAGTATTTT. Translation: CASSYGSYTDTQYF. Full variable domain (rest looked up from reference TRBV5-1 and TRBJ2-3): KAGVTQTPRYLIKTRGQQVTLSCSPISGHRSVSWYQQTPGQGLQFLFEYFSETQRNKGNFPGRFSGRQFSNSRSEMNVSTLELGDSALYLCASSYGSYTDTQYFGPGTRLTVL.

This clone was counted a few times. This chain joins TRBV6-4 and TRBJ2-3, with 10 bases that match TRBD2. Germline V gene data show CDR1 as MRHNA and CDR2 as SNTAGT. The CDR3 totals 15 residues. Trimming removed 6 bases from V and 5 bases from J; junction bases left unmatched: 8. CDR3 DNA: TGTGCCAGCAGGGCCGGGACTAGCGACATAGATACGCAGTATTTT. This encodes CASRAGTSDIDTQYF.

The chain links TRBV5-1 to TRBJ2-7; TRBD2 agrees at 14 bases. The CDR3 totals 17 residues. V trimming: 2 bases; J trimming: 4 bases; junction bases outside the gene matches: 8. Germline CDR1 reads SGHRS; CDR2 reads YFSETQ. The CDR3 DNA follows: TGCGCCAGCAGCTTAAGACTAGCGGGAGGGCCCAAATACGAGCAGTACTTC. It yields the protein CASSLRLAGGPKYEQYF. Combining the CDR3 with reference TRBV5-1 and TRBJ2-7 gives the whole variable domain KAGVTQTPRYLIKTRGQQVTLSCSPISGHRSVSWYQQTPGQGLQFLFEYFSETQRNKGNFPGRFSGRQFSNSRSEMNVSTLELGDSALYLCASSLRLAGGPKYEQYFGPGTRLTVT.

On this clone: An end of the junction does not agree with germline; a read error may underlie this. The CDR3 DNA reads as TGTGCCAGCAGAGAAGAATTCAATCAGCCCCAGCATTTT. Protein: CASREEFNQPQHF. V and J are TRBV2 and TRBJ1-5; D not resolved. CDR1 and CDR2 (germline): SNHLY, FYNNEI. The CDR3 contains 13 residues.

J is TRBJ2-2 and V is TRBV6-5; 7 nucleotides align to TRBD1. Germline CDR1 and CDR2: MNHEY and SVGAGI. V shed 2 bases and J 0 bases; nucleotides not matched to a gene: 0. The CDR3 sequence is 15 residues long. The CDR3 reads CASSYDRANTGELFF. The CDR3 DNA follows: TGTGCCAGCAGTTACGACAGGGCGAACACCGGGGAGCTGTTTTTT.

On this clone: Other DNA sequences of this sample code for an identical CDR3. This chain connects TRBV28 to TRBJ2-7; D is unresolved. Trimming removed 2 bases at V and 0 bases at J, with 14 bases between. This CDR3 is 16 amino acids long. Germline CDR1 and CDR2: MDHEN and SYDVKM. In nucleotides, the CDR3 is TGTGCCAGCAGTTTACGGCGTTGGGGAAGCTCCTACGAGCAGTACTTC. This encodes CASSLRRWGSSYEQYF.

This clone appeared a few times. The same CDR3 can be traced to other DNA sequences in this sample. The rearrangement joins TRBV30 to TRBJ1-2, with a possible D match to TRBD1 (5 bases). Trimming cost V 3 bases and J 5 bases, with 13 bases left between them. CDR1 and CDR2 (germline): GTSNPN, SVGIG (reference sequence). CDR3 length: 13 amino acids. CDR3 residues: CAWSAGTDYGYTF. DNA of the CDR3: TGTGCCTGGAGCGCCGGGACGGATTATGGCTACACCTTC.

The chain recombines TRBV19 with TRBJ2-7; 12 nucleotides align to TRBD2. The V and J ends lost 10 bases and 4 bases, in that order; junction bases with no gene match: 5. Germline values: CDR1 LNHDA, CDR2 SQIVND (reference sequence). This CDR3 has 13 amino acids. This chain's CDR3 is CATTGTSGYEQYF. CDR3 nucleotides: TGTGCCACGACTGGGACTAGCGGGTACGAGCAGTACTTC.

The rearrangement uses TRBV7-9 and TRBJ2-3, with 9 positions matching TRBD2. Germline CDR1 and CDR2: SEHNR and FQNEAQ (reference sequence). Losses at the gene ends were 1 base for V and 2 bases for J; bases not matched to a gene: 7. This CDR3 contains 17 residues. The CDR3 sequence is CASSLVRLAGPTDTQYF. The CDR3 DNA is TGTGCCAGCAGCTTAGTTCGCCTAGCGGGACCCACAGATACGCAGTATTTT.

This clone was recorded only once. The chain couples TRBV27 to TRBJ2-2; the D gene is possibly TRBD1 (5 bases). Germline values: CDR1 MNHEY, CDR2 SMNVEV (reference sequence). The germline V and J ends were trimmed by 3 bases and 3 bases, with 11 bases remaining between them. The CDR3 has 15 amino acids. For the CDR3, the DNA is TGTGCCAGCAGTTTCGCCAGGGCGGACACCGGGGAGCTGTTTTTT. Amino acid sequence: CASSFARADTGELFF.

Remarks on this clone: Other DNA variants within this sample encode the same CDR3. The chain carries TRBV19 and TRBJ1-2, with D unresolved. CDR3 length: 12 amino acids. Germline lookup yields CDR1 LNHDA and CDR2 SQIVND (reference sequence). Deletions cut 2 bases from V and 4 bases from J, with 5 bases between. The CDR3 bases are TGTGCCAGTAGTATAAGGAGCTATGGCTACACCTTC. It specifies CASSIRSYGYTF.

The chain carries TRBV19 and TRBJ1-4; D ambiguous. Looked up from germline, CDR1 is LNHDA and CDR2 is SQIVND (reference sequence). V was pared by 3 bases and J by 4 bases, with 9 bases between. This CDR3 spans 14 amino acids. The CDR3 region has the DNA TGTGCCAGTAGTATCGGCAGCCTTAATGAAAAACTGTTTTTT. It encodes CASSIGSLNEKLFF. Full variable domain (outside the CDR3, taken from reference TRBV19 and TRBJ1-4): DGGITQSPKYLFRKEGQNVTLSCEQNLNHDAMYWYRQDPGQGLRLIYYSQIVNDFQKGDIAEGYSVSREKKESFPLTVTSAQKNPTAFYLCASSIGSLNEKLFFGSGTQLSVL.

This clone showed up just a few times. The chain has TRBV27 and TRBJ1-2; 8 nucleotides agree with TRBD1. The CDR3 sequence is 17 residues long. Per germline, CDR1 MNHEY and CDR2 SMNVEV (reference sequence). The ends lost 5 bases at V and 7 bases at J; junction bases unmatched: 18. CDR3 in amino acids: CASSPPITGQGLGGYTF. The CDR3 nucleotides read TGTGCCAGCAGTCCACCCATCACCGGACAGGGACTAGGTGGCTACACCTTC.

This rearrangement joins TRBV6-1 to TRBJ1-5; no clear D. Deletions cut 7 bases from V and 0 bases from J, with 10 bases between. This CDR3 has 14 amino acids. Germline CDR1 reads MNHNS; CDR2 reads SASEGT. In nucleotides, the CDR3 is TGTGCCAGCATCCGCACATATAGCAATCAGCCCCAGCATTTT. It codes for CASIRTYSNQPQHF.

The V and J genes are TRBV9 and TRBJ1-4; D remains unclear. Trimming left V 0 bases short and J 5 bases short, with 11 bases between. Germline CDR1 reads SGDLS; CDR2 reads YYNGEE. The CDR3 consists of 15 residues. The CDR3 bases are TGTGCCAGCAGCGTAGACCCAGGTGAAAATGAAAAACTGTTTTTT. It yields the protein CASSVDPGENEKLFF. The full variable domain, in which reference TRBV9 and TRBJ1-4 provide the parts outside the CDR3, is DSGVTQTPKHLITATGQRVTLRCSPRSGDLSVYWYQQSLDQGLQFLIQYYNGEERAKGNILERFSAQQFPDLHSELNLSSLELGDSALYFCASSVDPGENEKLFFGSGTQLSVL.

The chain combines TRBV5-1 with TRBJ2-1, with 10 nucleotides matching TRBD2. The CDR3 runs to 16 residues. Germline V gene lookup returns CDR1 SGHRS and CDR2 YFSETQ. With 2 bases clipped from V and 8 bases from J, the junction kept 10 bases outside the gene matches. Written as DNA, the CDR3 is TGCGCCAGCAGCTTAATGAGAGCGGGAGGGGTCCATGAGCAGTTCTTC. Protein product: CASSLMRAGGVHEQFF.